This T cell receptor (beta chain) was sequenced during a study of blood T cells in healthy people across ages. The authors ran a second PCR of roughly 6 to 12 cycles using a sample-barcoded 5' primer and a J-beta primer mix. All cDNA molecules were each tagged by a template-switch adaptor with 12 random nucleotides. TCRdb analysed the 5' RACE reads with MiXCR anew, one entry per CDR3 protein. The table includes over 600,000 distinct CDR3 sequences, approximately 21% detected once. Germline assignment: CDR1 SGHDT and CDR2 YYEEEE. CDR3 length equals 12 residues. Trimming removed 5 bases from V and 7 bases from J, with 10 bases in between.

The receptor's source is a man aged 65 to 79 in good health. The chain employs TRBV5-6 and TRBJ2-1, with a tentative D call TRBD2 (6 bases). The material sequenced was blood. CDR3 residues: CASSRGTNEQFF. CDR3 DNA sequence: TGTGCCAGCAGTCGGGGGACTAATGAGCAGTTCTTC.